These 21 T cell receptor beta chains came from one sample sequenced in a study of blood T cell repertoires in COVID-19. Libraries were prepared by immunoSEQ multiplex PCR; TCRdb keeps only in-frame clonotypes and omits some of them. The data hold about 130,000 clones, with about 79% observed a single time. Sequenced material: PBMCs or T cells enriched from blood (not recorded which). The receptor source for this set is a man aged 45-60 years who had recovered from COVID-19.

V gene TRBV2 combines with J gene TRBJ2-5, with D perhaps TRBD1 (6 bases). Trimming cost V 7 bases and J 4 bases, with 10 bases left between them. CDR1 SNHLY and CDR2 FYNNEI come from the germline V gene. The CDR3 spans 12 residues. The chain's CDR3 is CASNPGAETQYF. CDR3 coding DNA: TGTGCCAGCAATCCAGGGGCAGAGACCCAGTACTTC. The complete variable domain, with remaining parts taken from reference TRBV2 and TRBJ2-5, reads EPEVTQTPSHQVTQMGQEVILRCVPISNHLYFYWYRQILGQKVEFLVSFYNNEISEKSEIFDDQFSVERPDGSNFTLKIRSTKLEDSAMYFCASNPGAETQYFGPGTRLLVL.

This clone came up a few times. The chain uses TRBV5-1 and TRBJ2-2, with 7 nucleotides matching TRBD1. V lost 4 bases and J lost 6; bases outside the gene matches: 9. Germline values: CDR1 SGHRS, CDR2 YFSETQ. CDR3 length: 15 residues. For the CDR3, the DNA is TGCGCCAGCAGCGTGACAGGGAAATCGGCCGGGGAGCTGTTTTTT. Amino acids: CASSVTGKSAGELFF.

The V and J genes are TRBV15 and TRBJ2-5; the D is unclear. CDR3 size: 15 residues. Germline lookup yields CDR1 LNHNV and CDR2 YYDKDF (reference sequence). V was shortened by 3 bases and J by 4 bases, with 15 bases between the two germline ends. The CDR3 nucleotides read TGTGCCACCAGCAGGGAACTGCTCTCGGGAGAGACCCAGTACTTC. Its translation is CATSRELLSGETQYF.

CDR3 loop: CASSLETVQPQHF. CDR3 DNA sequence: TGTGCCAGCAGCTTAGAGACAGTTCAGCCCCAGCATTTT. This chain uses TRBV7-2 with TRBJ1-5, with D tentatively TRBD1 (5 bases). This CDR3 region has 13 residues. CDR1 is SGHTA and CDR2 is FQGNSA in the germline V gene. V lost 1 base and J lost 6, with 7 bases in between.

This chain links TRBV19 with TRBJ1-3; D remains ambiguous. Trimming took off 0 bases at V and 1 base at J, with 13 bases between the two ends. The CDR3 contains 17 residues. Germline V gene lookup returns CDR1 LNHDA and CDR2 SQIVND (reference sequence). CDR3 protein: CASSIDPGVQSGNTIYF. Written as DNA, the CDR3 is TGTGCCAGTAGTATAGATCCCGGGGTCCAATCTGGAAACACCATATATTTT.

The chain recombines TRBV28 with TRBJ1-2, with a tentative D call TRBD1 (5 bases). V was cut by 2 bases and J by 5 bases, with 18 bases left in between. The CDR3 consists of 16 residues. The V gene's germline CDR1 is MDHEN and CDR2 SYDVKM. The CDR3 coding sequence is TGTGCCAGCAGTTTAGAACTCCCAGGGTCCCGTTATGGCTACACCTTC. Translating gives CASSLELPGSRYGYTF.

The chain carries TRBV7-3 and TRBJ1-2; 10 bases line up with TRBD1. This CDR3 is built from 16 residues. With 0 bases clipped from V and 4 bases from J, the junction kept 5 bases outside the gene matches. Germline V lookup: CDR1 SGHTA, CDR2 FQGTGA. The CDR3 is CASSLTTGQGFYGYTF. In DNA form, the CDR3 reads TGTGCCAGCAGCTTAACTACGGGACAGGGGTTCTATGGCTACACCTTC.

This clone has only a few counts. The chain uses TRBV18 and TRBJ1-6; the match to TRBD1 covers 10 bases. The germline V gene has CDR1 KGHSH and CDR2 LQKENI. Trimming removed 6 bases from V and 10 bases from J; junction bases left unmatched: 15. The CDR3 runs to 17 residues. The DNA of the CDR3 is TGTGCCAGCTCCCAGAACAAGGGACAGGGGCTAGGATCACCCCTCCACTTT. Its translation is CASSQNKGQGLGSPLHF. The full variable domain, rest sourced from reference TRBV18 and TRBJ1-6, is NAGVMQNPRHLVRRRGQEARLRCSPMKGHSHVYWYRQLPEEGLKFMVYLQKENIIDESGMPKERFSAEFPKEGPSILRIQQVVRGDSAAYFCASSQNKGQGLGSPLHFGNGTRLTVT.

The rearrangement links TRBV12-3 or TRBV12-4 to TRBJ2-7, with 8 positions matching TRBD1. Trimming removed 3 bases from V and 13 bases from J; junction bases left unmatched: 8. The CDR3 consists of 12 residues. CDR3 coding DNA: TGTGCCAGCAGTTTGGAGTTCAGGGGGCGTTACTTC. It codes for CASSLEFRGRYF.

The chain recombines TRBV10-3 with TRBJ1-1; TRBD1 is a possible D gene (5 bases). CDR3 length: 15 amino acids. With 2 bases removed from V and 1 base from J, the gap between germline ends came to 11 bases. From germline, CDR1 is ENHRY and CDR2 SYGVKD. CDR3: CAISEPTAANTEAFF. In DNA, the CDR3 is TGTGCCATCAGTGAGCCGACAGCAGCGAACACTGAAGCTTTCTTT.

This rearrangement joins TRBV6-1 to TRBJ1-6, with D maybe TRBD1 (6 bases). Deletions cut 0 bases from V and 14 bases from J, with 11 bases between. Germline CDR1 is MNHNS and CDR2 is SASEGT. This CDR3 is 13 amino acids long. This CDR3 reads CASSEAGALALHF. The CDR3 coding sequence is TGTGCCAGCAGTGAAGCGGGGGCTCTGGCCCTCCACTTT.

The CDR3 protein is CASSTQGTGSNQPQHF. In nucleotides, the CDR3 is TGTGCCAGCAGCACCCAGGGGACAGGGTCTAATCAGCCCCAGCATTTT. The chain couples TRBV7-2 to TRBJ1-5; 9 nucleotides align to TRBD1. The junction had 9 bases not matched to a gene; V was cut back by 5 bases and J by 4 bases. Germline CDR1 is SGHTA and CDR2 is FQGNSA. CDR3 length equals 16 residues.

This clone occurred a few times. This chain links TRBV7-8 with TRBJ1-1, with D unresolved. Looked up from germline, CDR1 is SGHVS and CDR2 is FQNEAQ. CDR3 length: 14 residues. Deletions cut 0 bases from V and 1 base from J, with 6 bases between. The CDR3 region is CASSLAAGNTEAFF. The CDR3 DNA sequence: TGTGCCAGCAGCTTAGCGGCAGGGAACACTGAAGCTTTCTTT.

This clone has a handful of counts. This sequence joins TRBV6-5 and TRBJ2-1, with D possibly matching TRBD2 (5 bases). Trimming removed 6 bases from V and 3 bases from J, with 12 bases in between. The CDR3 spans 14 residues. Germline V lookup: CDR1 MNHEY, CDR2 SVGAGI. The CDR3 DNA is TGTGCCAGCAGCCGTCTCCGGGACTACAATGAGCAGTTCTTC. Protein: CASSRLRDYNEQFF.

The V call is TRBV6-2 or TRBV6-3, the J call TRBJ2-7, with 8 bases aligning to TRBD2. The CDR3 contains 16 residues. Germline lookup yields CDR1 MNHEY and CDR2 SVGEGT. With 0 bases clipped from V and 3 bases from J, the junction kept 7 bases outside the gene matches. CDR3 protein: CASSYSNAGGLYEQYF. CDR3 nucleotides: TGTGCCAGCAGTTACTCGAATGCGGGGGGACTCTACGAGCAGTACTTC.

The rearrangement joins TRBV18 to TRBJ2-7, with 7 bases identical to TRBD1. CDR1 and CDR2 (germline): KGHSH, LQKENI. The CDR3 is 14 residues long. V lost 2 bases, J lost 3 bases, and 4 bases stayed unmatched. CDR3: CASSPNGDSYEQYF. The DNA of the CDR3 is TGTGCCAGCTCACCAAATGGGGACAGCTACGAGCAGTACTTC.

The chain combines TRBV29-1 with TRBJ2-5; 8 bases are a match to TRBD1. The CDR3 is 15 residues long. V dropped 4 bases and J dropped 1; count of bases not matched to a gene: 8. CDR1 and CDR2 from the germline V gene are SQVTM and ANQGSEA. The CDR3 reads CSVGRNRGIQETQYF. The DNA for the CDR3 is TGCAGCGTTGGGAGGAACAGGGGGATCCAAGAGACCCAGTACTTC.

Only a few counts were recorded for this clone. The gene calls are TRBV6-5 and TRBJ1-5; D is ambiguous. CDR1 MNHEY and CDR2 SVGAGI come from the germline V gene. This CDR3 is built from 14 residues. V lost 2 bases and J lost 6, with 11 bases in between. The CDR3 loop is CASSYPGLSQPQHF. The CDR3 nucleotides read TGTGCCAGCAGTTACCCAGGTTTAAGTCAGCCCCAGCATTTT.

The J gene is TRBJ1-1, the V gene TRBV6-5; no definite D call. V lost 6 bases and J 2 bases, leaving 13 bases between the germline ends. From germline, CDR1 is MNHEY and CDR2 SVGAGI. The CDR3 extends over 14 amino acids. Here the CDR3 reads CASRAGGLNTEAFF. The CDR3 DNA reads TGTGCCAGCAGGGCCGGAGGATTAAACACTGAAGCTTTCTTT.

The V gene is TRBV5-1, the J gene TRBJ2-7; 9 nucleotides align to TRBD1. The CDR3 totals 15 residues. Germline assignment: CDR1 SGHRS and CDR2 YFSETQ. V trimming: 4 bases; J trimming: 5 bases; junction bases outside the gene matches: 10. The CDR3 DNA follows: TGCGCCAGCAGCGTCGGACAGGGGAGTTTCAACGAGCAGTACTTC. As protein: CASSVGQGSFNEQYF.

There are many counts of this clone. The genes are TRBV6-5 and TRBJ2-5, with TRBD1 identical over 7 bases. This CDR3 has 13 residues. V lost 6 bases and J lost 3; bases outside the gene matches: 4. Germline V lookup: CDR1 MNHEY, CDR2 SVGAGI. CDR3 residues: CASSRDRKETQYF. For the CDR3, the DNA is TGTGCCAGCAGCCGGGACAGAAAAGAGACCCAGTACTTC.